The present TCR beta chain was sequenced within a study of cytomegalovirus exposure and HLA in healthy donors. The PCR was carried out with 60 Vbeta primers and 13 Jbeta primers. Using immunoSEQ multiplex PCR, the repertoire was profiled, and TCRdb retains in-frame clones only, with some absent. The sample has about 200,000 clones, around 86% seen once. CDR3 length equals 15 residues. The V end was cut by 6 bases, the J end by 0 bases, with 17 bases between. Germline CDR1 SQVTM, CDR2 ANQGSEA. This receptor was obtained from a woman aged 18-29 years in good health and CMV-seronegative. V and J are TRBV29-1 and TRBJ1-1, with D possibly TRBD1 on 5 matching bases. Material: PBMCs. The CDR3 loop is CSVAGYGGMNTEAFF. Here the CDR3 DNA reads TGCAGCGTCGCAGGGTATGGCGGTATGAACACTGAAGCTTTCTTT.